This TCR beta chain emerged from a study of T cells after yellow fever vaccination. General observations from the study: Subsequent to the booster, the majority of primary-vaccination clones reappeared (less than 97% CD4, roughly 90% CD8).

By 5'RACE template switching, TCR cDNA was produced, with a universal primer site and UMIs added in the process. TCRdb re-called the 5' RACE reads through MiXCR, storing one row per CDR3 protein. The sample shows some 240,000 distinct CDR3 sequences, approximately 3.6% of them seen only once. In the case of this clonotype: Its antigen is still unknown.

This CDR3 has 13 residues. Between the trimmed V and J ends, which lost 4 bases and 6 bases, there was a span of 12 bases. This clonotype was sampled from a young man who received the YFV17D yellow fever vaccine. The sequenced sample was PBMCs, obtained 15 days after the yellow fever booster vaccination. The chain carries TRBV12-3 or TRBV12-4 and TRBJ1-2; no firm D call. The CDR3 DNA follows: TGTGCCAGCAGTTCGGGAGGCTTTAATGGCTACACCTTC. It yields the protein CASSSGGFNGYTF.